This T cell receptor (beta chain) appears in the sequencing data of a study of T-cell reconstitution after alpha-beta-depleted transplantation in children (dated by TCRdb to the mid-2010s). For the wider study: T-cell immune reconstitution after TCRalphabeta/CD19-depleted allogeneic hematopoietic cell transplantation in children was quantitatively tracked in the study by means of TCR repertoire profiling.

Note on this clonotype: There is no known antigen for this receptor. No qualities accompany the bases; no much larger clone lies one base away.

Library generation was performed with PCR. Reads for this sample came from an Illumina HiSeq 2500. To normalize quantification of the TCRbeta repertoire, the TCR libraries were built with molecular barcoding that relied on unique molecular identifiers. TCRdb itself trimmed the public reads at Q25 with fastp, ran MiXCR and retained productive beta chains. Rows are unified per CDR3 protein, each entry keeping the most common DNA and genes. In all, the sample holds a few hundred thousand distinct CDR3 sequences, and approximately 16% of those were seen once. The ten most abundant clones make up approximately 3% of the sample. The cysteine opens and the phenylalanine closes a CDR3 of 14 amino acids. Of all the DNA, just the CDR3 is kept, 42 bases in frame from base 1. The V end gives up 4 bases and the J end 8 bases, leaving 5 bases in the junction not matched to a gene. Per the germline V gene (reference sequence), LNHDA is the CDR1 and SQIVND is the CDR2.

This receptor chain uses TRBV19 and TRBJ2-7; TRBD2 agrees with 13 junctional bases. The TCR was taken from a human donor who donated a stem cell graft to a child with acute lymphoblastic leukemia. The input for sequencing was PBMCs from the stem cell graft donor, taken from the stem cell graft. The nucleotides are TGTGCCAGTAGTAGCGGGACTAGCGGGACGCAGCAGTACTTC. It translates to CASSSGTSGTQQYF.